The entry below describes one TCR beta chain. Its antigen target is currently unknown. No qualities accompany the bases; no much larger clone lies one base away. This specimen belongs to a study of Ad26.COV2.S vaccination and SARS-CoV-2 variants (dated by TCRdb to the early 2020s). For the study in its entirety: Vaccine-arm donors were drawn from COV1001, a multicentre, randomized, double-blind, placebo-controlled phase I-IIa trial of Ad26.COV2.S in healthy adults. Ad26.COV2.S was given intramuscularly at 5x10^10 or 1x10^11 viral particles, as a single shot or as two shots 56 days apart. The specificity and breadth of SARS-CoV-2-reactive T cell receptors after Ad26.COV2.S vaccination were assessed by TCRbeta repertoire sequencing. A total of some 30 samples were included in the TCR-sequenced set, comprising around 20 Ad26.COV2.S vaccine recipients, 5 placebo recipients and 8 SARS-CoV-2 convalescent individuals. Trial participants were randomized into five groups of five, in which low-dose or high-dose Ad26.COV2.S was given once or twice, or placebo was given on both occasions. Throughout the experiments and outcome assessment, investigators stayed blinded to trial group allocation.

The label giving this sample's treatment or condition can be read as: about 20 received Ad26.COV2.S at low or high dose, single or two shots; 5 received placebo; per-sample allocation not given. For vaccine and placebo recipients, the sequenced repertoires came from samples collected on day 63 after the first injection. Cohort 1b enrolled around 24 adults aged 18-55 years at a single site in Boston, USA, between 29 July and 7 August 2020. Ad26.COV2.S was a replication-incompetent adenovirus type 26 vector that expressed a prefusion-stabilized SARS-CoV-2 spike protein derived from the original Wuhan strain. General findings and caveats noted by the study authors: Substantial breadth of spike-specific CD8+ and CD4+ T cell responses was reported after vaccination. According to the authors, total T cell responses may have been underestimated by the TCR breadth and depth analyses. Comparing responses between vaccine doses or regimens was not something the study was powered to do. Higher spike-specific TCR breadth was observed in Ad26.COV2.S recipients than in placebo recipients (P = 0.0014). Vaccine and placebo recipients had comparable non-spike TCR breadth, which fits with the vaccine containing only spike.

The immunoSEQ Assay was used to sequence TCRbeta CDR3 regions. After extraction, genomic DNA underwent amplification by bias-controlled multiplex PCR, followed by high-throughput sequencing. Under the source paper's analysis protocol: To quantify the absolute abundance of each unique TCRbeta CDR3 region, sequences were collapsed and filtered. T cell fraction was estimated by normalizing TCRbeta template counts to usable DNA, which was measured by amplifying reference genes present in all nucleated cells. Repertoire TCRs were annotated as SARS-CoV-2-specific by exact matching of V gene, CDR3 amino acid sequence and J gene to a known reactive TCR set. The reference SARS-CoV-2 TCR set was obtained from MIRA and was filtered for enrichment in COVID-19-positive ImmuneCODE repertoires, whereby public or cross-reactive TCRs were removed. Based on the MIRA antigens, annotated TCRs were further analysed at the level of specific ORF or position within ORF. Depth was the summed frequency of annotated unique rearrangements, while breadth was defined as annotated unique rearrangements over total unique productive rearrangements. Two-sided Wilcoxon rank-sum tests were applied when comparing TCR breadth between groups. TCRdb provides this immuneACCESS table in a form limited to in-frame rearrangements. Some clones are lacking; in checked studies, under half of them reflect an unresolved V gene, and why the rest are absent is not known. V, J and clone size are those of that table, while D and trimming were read from the DNA. Across this sample there are about 680,000 clones, with 70% to 90% seen only once. Around 1.4% of the sample rests with the top ten.

The source was peripheral blood, collected in a trial of Ad26.COV2.S vaccine versus placebo. The clonotype was recovered from a person between 18 and 59 years old who received the Ad26.COV2.S COVID-19 vaccine or a placebo.

The DNA sequence is given as TGTGCCAGCAGTTTAGGGCAGGGGGGTTACGAGCAGTACTTC. It codes for CASSLGQGGYEQYF. This receptor chain uses TRBV27 and TRBJ2-7, and possibly TRBD1, on 7 matching bases. The CDR1 and CDR2 encoded by the germline V gene (reference sequence) are MNHEY and SMNVEV. The CDR3 goes from the cysteine to the phenylalanine over 14 residues. The CDR3 DNA has 42 bases and is translated from base 1. The germline ends are 12 bases apart after V is trimmed by 2 bases and J by 4 bases.